The 12 T cell receptor beta chains given below trace back to one sample, sequenced in a study of T cell repertoires in cytomegalovirus infection. Their recognized antigens are unknown. TCRdb processed the reads anew with MiXCR; each CDR3 protein has one entry. The repertoire includes 900,000 to 950,000 distinct CDR3 sequences, roughly 30% of them detected once, and more than 12% sits in the top ten. The specimen was cultured CD8+ T cells from PBMCs, collected from culture after CMV antigen stimulation. The receptors originated from a human donor in good health (CMV status not recorded). Some clones in this sample may be carry-over from other donors' samples.

The chain recombines TRBV7-6 with TRBJ2-5, with D perhaps matching TRBD1 or TRBD2 (6 bases each). Between the trimmed V and J ends, which lost 5 bases and 1 base, there was a span of 20 bases. The CDR3 is made up of 17 amino acids. Germline CDR1 is SGHVS and CDR2 is FNYEAQ. The CDR3 spells CASSLRGGLSIQETQYF. CDR3 DNA: TGTGCCAGCAGCCTACGAGGGGGGCTTTCGATCCAAGAGACCCAGTACTTC.

This chain connects TRBV7-9 to TRBJ2-3; TRBD2 matches 9 bases. This CDR3 is 16 amino acids long. After removal of 5 bases from V and 4 bases from J, the junction contained 10 bases not matched to a gene. Germline CDR1 reads SEHNR; CDR2 reads FQNEAQ (reference sequence). CDR3 in DNA: TGTGCCAGCAGCGAACGCGGCGGGGGGGACCCAGATACGCAGTATTTT. Amino acids: CASSERGGGDPDTQYF.

The CDR3 DNA reads TGCGCCAGCAGCCCCTTTGGAGGGGAAGGCAATGAGCAGTTCTTC. Its translation is CASSPFGGEGNEQFF. The chain links TRBV4-3 to TRBJ2-1, with a possible D match to TRBD2 (6 bases). Germline-derived CDR1 and CDR2 are LGHNA and YSLEER. There are 15 residues in the CDR3. The V end lost 4 bases, the J end lost 6 bases, and 16 bases lay between the germline ends.

This clonotype showed up just a few times. The chain is built from TRBV5-6 and TRBJ1-2, with D possibly TRBD1 on 5 matching bases. Germline loops: CDR1 SGHDT, CDR2 YYEEEE. This CDR3 has 15 amino acids. The germline V and J ends were trimmed by 3 bases and 4 bases, with 16 bases remaining between them. The CDR3 protein is CASSSGGVSIYGYTF. The DNA of the CDR3 is TGTGCCAGCAGCTCGGGGGGGGTCTCCATCTATGGCTACACCTTC.

This chain uses TRBV20-1 with TRBJ1-6, with 7 bases aligning to TRBD1. The V gene end was trimmed by 6 bases and the J gene end by 7 bases; junction bases not matched to a gene: 9. This CDR3 has 14 amino acids. Germline loops: CDR1 DFQATT, CDR2 SNEGSKA (reference sequence). Here the CDR3 DNA reads TGCAGTGCCATAATACCGGGACAGAATTCACCCCTCCACTTT. As protein: CSAIIPGQNSPLHF.

This clonotype has a handful of counts. J is TRBJ1-2 and V is TRBV20-1; D gene unclear. Germline CDR1 DFQATT, CDR2 SNEGSKA (reference sequence). The CDR3 sequence is 17 residues long. V lost 4 bases to trimming and J lost 4 bases, with 25 bases between them. The CDR3 is CSAKFDSSISVFYGYTF. Written as DNA, the CDR3 is TGCAGTGCTAAGTTCGATTCCTCGATCAGCGTGTTCTATGGCTACACCTTC.

This clonotype was seen only a few times. CDR3 residues: CASSSERDTQYF. The CDR3 nucleotides are TGTGCCAGCAGCTCAGAAAGGGATACGCAGTATTTT. The V and J genes are TRBV7-9 and TRBJ2-3; D is uncertain. This CDR3 is built from 12 residues. Trimming removed 4 bases from V and 6 bases from J, with 8 bases in between. Germline CDR1 reads SEHNR; CDR2 reads FQNEAQ (reference sequence).

In its sample, this clonotype was seen a few times. The rearrangement links TRBV29-1 to TRBJ1-2; D is unresolved. The V end was cut by 0 bases, the J end by 7 bases, with 9 bases between. CDR1 is SQVTM and CDR2 is ANQGSEA in the germline V gene. This CDR3 contains 12 residues. The CDR3 protein is CSVEEASGGYTF. The DNA of the CDR3 is TGCAGCGTTGAAGAGGCCTCTGGTGGCTACACCTTC.

This clonotype was observed at least ten times. The gene calls are TRBV6-1 and TRBJ2-3; D unclear. Trimming took off 7 bases at V and 0 bases at J, with 5 bases between the two ends. Germline-derived CDR1 and CDR2 are MNHNS and SASEGT. CDR3 length: 12 residues. This CDR3 reads CASTDSTDTQYF. DNA of the CDR3: TGTGCCAGCACGGACAGCACAGATACGCAGTATTTT.

Written as DNA, the CDR3 is TGTGCCAGCAGCTTATCTCTCTCAGCGGGGGGATCAGATACGCAGTATTTT. It encodes CASSLSLSAGGSDTQYF. The V call is TRBV7-8, the J call TRBJ2-3; TRBD2 matches at 9 bases. V dropped 2 bases and J dropped 4; count of bases not matched to a gene: 10. Germline-derived CDR1 and CDR2 are SGHVS and FQNEAQ. CDR3 length: 17 amino acids. Complete variable domain (other parts from reference TRBV7-8 and TRBJ2-3): GAGVSQSPRYKVAKRGQDVALRCDPISGHVSLFWYQQALGQGPEFLTYFQNEAQLDKSGLPSDRFFAERPEGSVSTLKIQRTQQEDSAVYLCASSLSLSAGGSDTQYFGPGTRLTVL.

V gene TRBV4-1 combines with J gene TRBJ2-1; the match to TRBD2 covers 12 bases. Germline V CDR1 and CDR2: MGHRA, YSYEKL. The CDR3 loop spans 17 amino acids. The trim removed 3 bases at V and 7 bases at J, leaving 10 bases unmatched. The CDR3: CASSQLPGGLAGNEQFF. DNA of the CDR3: TGCGCCAGCAGCCAGCTTCCAGGAGGACTAGCGGGGAATGAGCAGTTCTTC.

In this sample, this clonotype turned up a few times. The chain employs TRBV27 and TRBJ1-5, with 7 bases lining up with TRBD1. The CDR3 runs 14 residues. Trimming cost V 6 bases and J 1 base; bases outside gene matches: 3. Germline-derived CDR1 and CDR2 are MNHEY and SMNVEV (reference sequence). The CDR3 coding sequence is TGTGCCAGCAGGGAGGGACAGAGCAATCAGCCCCAGCATTTT. It specifies CASREGQSNQPQHF.